The sequence of this T cell receptor (beta chain) was determined in a study of beta chain features in type 1 diabetes. TCRB transcripts that were expressed got sequenced, as all of the isolated RNA had been reverse transcribed. The protocol was immunoSEQ multiplex PCR, while the TCRdb copy is restricted to in-frame clones and leaves out a portion. The sample shows hundreds of thousands of clones, 25% to 35% of them seen only once. This CDR3 region has 14 residues. Germline CDR1 is SNHLY and CDR2 is FYNNEI. Trimming left V 6 bases short and J 3 bases short, with 15 bases between. Broader study findings: Type 1 diabetes patients showed a moderate but significant shortening of TCRB CDR3s in all four CD4+ subsets.

A note on this clone: The antigen is unknown.

The TCR originated in a man aged 18 to 35 in good health. V gene TRBV2 combines with J gene TRBJ2-7, with D tentatively TRBD1 or TRBD2 (5 bases each). Sequenced sample: naive CD4+ T cells from blood. CDR3 in amino acids: CASSVSGAYYEQYF. The DNA for the CDR3 is TGTGCCAGCAGCGTATCCGGGGCGTACTACGAGCAGTACTTC.